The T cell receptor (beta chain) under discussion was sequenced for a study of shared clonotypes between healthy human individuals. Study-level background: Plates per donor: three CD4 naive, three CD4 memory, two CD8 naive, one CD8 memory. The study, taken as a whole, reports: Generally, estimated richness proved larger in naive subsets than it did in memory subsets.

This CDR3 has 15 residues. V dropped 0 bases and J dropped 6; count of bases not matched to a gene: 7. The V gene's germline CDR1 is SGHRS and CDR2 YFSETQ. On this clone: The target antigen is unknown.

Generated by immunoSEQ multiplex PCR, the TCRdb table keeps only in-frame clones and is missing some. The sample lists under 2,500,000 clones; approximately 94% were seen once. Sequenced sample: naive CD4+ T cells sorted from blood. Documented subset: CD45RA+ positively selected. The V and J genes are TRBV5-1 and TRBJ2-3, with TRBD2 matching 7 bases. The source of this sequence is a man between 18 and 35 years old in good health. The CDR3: CASSLGSSGPDTQYF. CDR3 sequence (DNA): TGCGCCAGCAGCTTGGGTTCTAGCGGACCGGATACGCAGTATTTT.